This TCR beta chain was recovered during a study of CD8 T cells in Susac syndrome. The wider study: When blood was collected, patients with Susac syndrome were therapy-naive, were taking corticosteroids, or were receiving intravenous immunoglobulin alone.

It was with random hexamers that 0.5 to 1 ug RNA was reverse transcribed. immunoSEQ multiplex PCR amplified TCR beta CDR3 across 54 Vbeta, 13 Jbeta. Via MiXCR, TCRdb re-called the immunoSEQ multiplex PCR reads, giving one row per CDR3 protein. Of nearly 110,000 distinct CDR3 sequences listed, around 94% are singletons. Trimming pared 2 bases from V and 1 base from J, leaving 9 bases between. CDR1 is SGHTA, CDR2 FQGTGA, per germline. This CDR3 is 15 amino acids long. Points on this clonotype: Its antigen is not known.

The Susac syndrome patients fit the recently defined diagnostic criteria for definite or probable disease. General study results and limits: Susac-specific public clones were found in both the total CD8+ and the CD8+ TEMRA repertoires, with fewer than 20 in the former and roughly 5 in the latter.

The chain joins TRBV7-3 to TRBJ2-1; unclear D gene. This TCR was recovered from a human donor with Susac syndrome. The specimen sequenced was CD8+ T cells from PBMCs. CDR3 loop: CASSLGEGSYNEQFF. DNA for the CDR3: TGTGCCAGCAGCTTAGGAGAAGGTTCCTACAATGAGCAGTTCTTC.